These 22 T cell receptor beta chains were sequenced from one sample in a study of cytomegalovirus exposure and HLA in healthy donors. PCR amplification relied on 60 Vbeta primers (plus 13 Jbeta primers). Only in-frame clones appear in the TCRdb table, and some are missing; sequencing was by immunoSEQ multiplex PCR. The sample's table shows under 95,000 clones. The specimen was PBMCs. The receptor source for this set is a man younger than 35 in good health and CMV-seropositive.

The genes are TRBV6-1 and TRBJ2-7, with 7 bases identical to TRBD1. V shed 6 bases, J shed 0 bases, and the junction held 8 bases outside the gene matches. The CDR3 extends over 15 amino acids. The germline gives CDR1 MNHNS, CDR2 SASEGT. CDR3 nucleotide sequence: TGTGCCAGCAGCCTACAGGGGTTGAGCTCCTACGAGCAGTACTTC. Its protein is CASSLQGLSSYEQYF.

This chain joins TRBV5-4 and TRBJ1-2; D is ambiguous. Germline V CDR1 and CDR2: SGHNT, YYREEE (reference sequence). The V end was cut by 0 bases, the J end by 8 bases, with 14 bases between. The CDR3 is 14 residues long. CDR3 bases: TGTGCCAGCAGCTTGGGCAGGACTGCTAAGGGCTACACCTTC. Protein product: CASSLGRTAKGYTF.

The chain is built from TRBV5-1 and TRBJ2-2, with 12 bases that match TRBD2. With V trimmed by 0 bases and J by 10 bases, 7 bases remained unmatched. This CDR3 spans 16 amino acids. Germline V gene lookup returns CDR1 SGHRS and CDR2 YFSETQ. The DNA of the CDR3 is TGCGCCAGCAGCTTGGCGCTAGCGGGAGGGTCATCGGAGCTGTTTTTT. This translates into CASSLALAGGSSELFF.

The genes are TRBV7-2 and TRBJ2-7; 11 nucleotides align to TRBD2. CDR1 is SGHTA, CDR2 FQGNSA, per germline. The ends lost 4 bases at V and 7 bases at J; junction bases unmatched: 6. The CDR3 is 14 residues long. CDR3 bases: TGTGCCAGCAGCTATAGCGGGGGGGCGTATGAGCAGTACTTC. Translated: CASSYSGGAYEQYF.

The chain carries TRBV28 and TRBJ1-5, with 9 bases that match TRBD1. The J call may be in error: the DNA end matches TRBJ2-3 better. The CDR3 totals 15 residues. The germline gives CDR1 MDHEN, CDR2 SYDVKM. CDR3 loop: CASTSRTGVNQPQYF. CDR3 nucleotides: TGTGCCAGCACCTCTAGGACAGGGGTGAATCAGCCCCAGTATTTT.

The chain links TRBV6-1 to TRBJ2-1; tentative D call: TRBD2 (6 bases). V gave up 8 bases and J gave up 4 bases, with 15 bases separating them. The CDR3 contains 14 residues. Germline CDR1 is MNHNS and CDR2 is SASEGT. The CDR3 DNA follows: TGTGCCAGCGGGGAGGCGGGCGGGTACAATGAGCAGTTCTTC. Protein product: CASGEAGGYNEQFF.

V is TRBV7-9 and J is TRBJ1-3; D possibly corresponds to TRBD1 (5 bases). V shed 8 bases and J shed 4 bases, with 18 bases lying between them. The CDR3 spans 15 residues. Germline V gives CDR1 SEHNR, CDR2 FQNEAQ (reference sequence). Written as DNA, the CDR3 is TGTGCCAGCGGGCAGGGTCGAATTTCGGGAAACACCATATATTTT. Its translation is CASGQGRISGNTIYF.

This CDR3 reads CASSRGTGDSYEQYF. The CDR3 bases are TGCGCCAGCAGCCGTGGGACAGGGGATTCCTACGAGCAGTACTTC. V usage is TRBV5-1 and J usage is TRBJ2-5, with 10 nucleotides matching TRBD1. The J call is uncertain, as TRBJ2-7 better fits the DNA end. This CDR3 has 15 amino acids. CDR1 is SGHRS and CDR2 is YFSETQ in the germline V gene.

The chain combines TRBV6-1 with TRBJ2-2; 11 bases are a match to TRBD1. Germline CDR1 reads MNHNS; CDR2 reads SASEGT. The CDR3 spans 15 residues. V lost 6 bases to trimming and J lost 3 bases; unmatched junction nucleotides: 3. The CDR3 DNA reads as TGTGCCAGCAGGGGGGACAGGGGGGACACCGGGGAGCTGTTTTTT. Its translation is CASRGDRGDTGELFF.

The chain combines TRBV7-9 with TRBJ1-2; TRBD1 agrees at 8 bases. This CDR3 has 15 residues. J lost 6 bases, V lost 2 bases, and 8 bases had no gene match. Germline CDR1 reads SEHNR; CDR2 reads FQNEAQ (reference sequence). The DNA of the CDR3 is TGTGCCAGCAGCTTAAAGGGGGAGACAGGGGATGGCTACACCTTC. Translation: CASSLKGETGDGYTF.

The chain links TRBV27 to TRBJ2-7; TRBD1 is a possible D gene (6 bases). The CDR3 covers 14 residues. Germline CDR1 MNHEY, CDR2 SMNVEV (reference sequence). Trimming shortened V by 3 bases and J by 2 bases, and 11 bases separated the two germline ends. This chain's CDR3 is CASSLDSHTYEQYF. The CDR3 bases are TGTGCCAGCAGTTTGGACAGCCACACCTACGAGCAGTACTTC.

The chain joins TRBV28 to TRBJ2-1; TRBD2 matches 7 bases. CDR1 and CDR2 from the germline V gene are MDHEN and SYDVKM. Losses at the gene ends were 6 bases for V and 0 bases for J; bases not matched to a gene: 5. This CDR3 spans 15 amino acids. This chain's CDR3 is CASRSGGSSYNEQFF. In DNA form, the CDR3 reads TGTGCCAGCAGGTCTGGCGGGAGCTCCTACAATGAGCAGTTCTTC.

V usage is TRBV4-2 and J usage is TRBJ1-4; TRBD1 matches 12 bases. This CDR3 has 16 residues. V shed 0 bases and J 8 bases; nucleotides not matched to a gene: 4. The germline V gene has CDR1 LGHNA and CDR2 YNFKEQ. In nucleotides, the CDR3 is TGTGCCAGCAGCCAAGAGGAGGGACAGGGGGCAGAAAAACTGTTTTTT. This sequence encodes CASSQEEGQGAEKLFF.

The rearrangement links TRBV6-1 to TRBJ1-3; D is undetermined. The CDR3 runs 14 residues. V was cut by 4 bases and J by 0 bases, with 7 bases left in between. Germline CDR1 and CDR2: MNHNS and SASEGT. Here the CDR3 reads CASSVESSGNTIYF. CDR3 DNA: TGTGCCAGCAGTGTAGAAAGCTCTGGAAACACCATATATTTT.

The chain joins TRBV19 to TRBJ2-2, with a tentative D call TRBD2 (6 bases). The CDR3 is 14 residues long. The V end lost 4 bases, the J end lost 9 bases, and 15 bases lay between the germline ends. Per germline, CDR1 LNHDA and CDR2 SQIVND (reference sequence). Here the CDR3 DNA reads TGTGCCAGTAGTAGCGGGACCCCGACCCGGGAGCTGTTTTTT. Translated: CASSSGTPTRELFF. The variable domain in full, completed from reference TRBV19 and TRBJ2-2, reads DGGITQSPKYLFRKEGQNVTLSCEQNLNHDAMYWYRQDPGQGLRLIYYSQIVNDFQKGDIAEGYSVSREKKESFPLTVTSAQKNPTAFYLCASSSGTPTRELFFGEGSRLTVL.

The chain uses TRBV5-5 and TRBJ1-2; possible D gene TRBD1, 5 bases. The CDR3 is 15 residues long. The germline gives CDR1 SGHKS, CDR2 YYEKEE (reference sequence). Trimming cost V 4 bases and J 3 bases, with 16 bases left between them. This chain's CDR3 is CASSAAGRGDYGYTF. In nucleotides, the CDR3 is TGTGCCAGCAGCGCGGCGGGTCGGGGGGACTATGGCTACACCTTC.

The V gene is TRBV19, the J gene TRBJ1-2; D may be TRBD1 (6 bases). The CDR3 loop spans 15 amino acids. The V end lost 5 bases, the J end lost 7 bases, and 20 bases lay between the germline ends. Germline CDR1 LNHDA, CDR2 SQIVND (reference sequence). CDR3 sequence (DNA): TGTGCCAGTAGTCCGCATCTAGGACAGAGTCGTGGCTACACCTTC. This translates into CASSPHLGQSRGYTF.

The rearrangement joins TRBV27 to TRBJ2-7, with a weak D call TRBD1 (6 bases). The CDR3 loop spans 14 amino acids. V was clipped by 6 bases and J by 9 bases, with 21 bases between them. Germline V gene sequence: CDR1 MNHEY, CDR2 SMNVEV (reference sequence). CDR3 loop: CASRAGVPSSVQYF. The CDR3 DNA reads as TGTGCCAGCAGGGCAGGGGTCCCCTCTAGTGTGCAGTACTTC.

The chain has TRBV2 and TRBJ1-2; D gene uncertain. The V and J ends lost 3 bases and 8 bases respectively, with 10 bases between them. The CDR3 totals 12 residues. Germline loops: CDR1 SNHLY, CDR2 FYNNEI. The CDR3 reads CASSDLSRGYTF. The CDR3 DNA is TGTGCCAGCAGTGATCTAAGTCGGGGCTACACCTTC.

The V call is TRBV6-1, the J call TRBJ1-5; no clear D gene. The germline V gene encodes CDR1 MNHNS and CDR2 SASEGT. Trimming took off 2 bases at V and 9 bases at J, with 14 bases between the two ends. The CDR3 totals 14 residues. CDR3 loop: CASSESRGGPPQHF. CDR3 coding DNA: TGTGCCAGCAGTGAAAGTCGGGGAGGCCCGCCCCAGCATTTT.

The V gene is TRBV4-2, the J gene TRBJ1-1; D ambiguous. Germline-derived CDR1 and CDR2 are LGHNA and YNFKEQ. The CDR3 has 16 residues. Trimming took 0 bases from V and 1 from J, leaving 12 bases between them. CDR3 DNA: TGTGCCAGCAGCCAAGACGGAGGGATGGGGAACACTGAAGCTTTCTTT. Translating gives CASSQDGGMGNTEAFF.

This rearrangement joins TRBV10-2 to TRBJ2-5; possibly TRBD1 for D (6 bases). Germline CDR1 is WSHSY and CDR2 is SAAADI. The CDR3 runs to 16 residues. The V gene lost 5 bases and the J gene lost 0 bases, with 16 bases spanning the gap. The DNA of the CDR3 is TGCGCCAGCAGTCCACAGGGTTTGGGGGACCAAGAGACCCAGTACTTC. Amino acids: CASSPQGLGDQETQYF.